This record covers a single TCR beta chain. Its antigen is not identified. V lost 6 bases and J 3 bases, leaving 9 bases between the germline ends. This CDR3 contains 12 residues. CDR1 is MNHNS, CDR2 SASEGT, per germline. This record belongs to a study of regulatory T cells in long-lasting Graves disease. At the level of the study: Over 5 years of antithyroid drugs plus positive TSH receptor antibodies defined persistent Graves' disease. The study, taken as a whole, reports: Analyses excluded thyroid tissue, covering peripheral blood alone. There was favoring of TRBV28, TRBJ1-2 and TRBJ2-5 in persistent disease. It is possible that accuracy was reduced by the small size of the sample.

Regarding time point: persistent/refractory GD, antithyroid drugs over 5 years with positive TRAb. RNA from PBMCs was the source of the TCR library. Library construction for TCR beta used iRepertoire HTBI primers and Arm-PCR of CDR3 regions. TCRdb passed the multiplex PCR reads through MiXCR, listing each CDR3 protein once. The sample lists hundreds of thousands of distinct CDR3 sequences, around 20% occurring once. The sequencing used peripheral blood mononuclear cells (PBMCs), collected when the disease was refractory, from a patient treated with antithyroid drugs. V usage is TRBV6-1 and J usage is TRBJ2-7, with D perhaps matching TRBD1 (6 bases). The receptor's source is a female donor with Graves disease. The CDR3 nucleotides read TGTGCCAGCAGAAGGACAGTCTACGAGCAGTACTTC. Its translation: CASRRTVYEQYF.